These 9 T cell receptor beta chains came from one sample sequenced in a study of blood T cell repertoires in COVID-19. Repertoires were generated with immunoSEQ multiplex PCR, while TCRdb's copy carries only in-frame clones and drops some. The data show approximately 230,000 clones, with around 90% seen just once and under 1.5% held by the top ten. The sequenced material came from peripheral blood. The receptors come from a man at least 80 years old with acute or convalescent COVID-19.

The genes are TRBV6-5 and TRBJ2-3; TRBD2 matches at 8 bases. Germline V gene lookup returns CDR1 MNHEY and CDR2 SVGAGI. The CDR3 consists of 14 residues. Losses at the gene ends were 8 bases for V and 1 base for J; bases not matched to a gene: 5. The CDR3 sequence is CASGSGGRTDTQYF. In DNA form, the CDR3 reads TGTGCCAGCGGCAGCGGGGGACGCACAGATACGCAGTATTTT.

The genes are TRBV7-2 and TRBJ2-7; D not certain. Germline-derived CDR1 and CDR2 are SGHTA and FQGNSA. Trimming took off 4 bases at V and 5 bases at J, with 9 bases between the two ends. The CDR3 loop spans 12 amino acids. The CDR3 is CASSSSPHEQYF. DNA of the CDR3: TGTGCCAGCAGCTCCTCCCCCCACGAGCAGTACTTC.

The J gene is TRBJ2-7, the V gene TRBV7-9; 7 nucleotides match TRBD2. CDR3 size: 14 residues. CDR1 is SEHNR and CDR2 is FQNEAQ in the germline V gene (reference sequence). The J segment lost 7 bases and the V segment lost 5 bases, leaving 11 bases of the junction unmatched. The CDR3 DNA is TGTGCCAGCAGCCCCGGGGGGAGTGCGAGAGAGCAGTACTTC. Translating it yields CASSPGGSAREQYF.

The rearrangement uses TRBV5-1 and TRBJ2-7; tentatively, D is TRBD2 (5 bases). Per the germline V gene, CDR1 is SGHRS and CDR2 is YFSETQ. Deletions cut 4 bases from V and 4 bases from J, with 18 bases between. This CDR3 is built from 15 residues. Here the CDR3 reads CASSRPGIFLYEQYF. For the CDR3, the DNA is TGCGCCAGCAGCCGCCCGGGGATTTTCCTATACGAGCAGTACTTC.

The chain is built from TRBV19 and TRBJ1-1; the match to TRBD1 covers 9 bases. Trimming removed 5 bases from V and 4 bases from J; junction bases left unmatched: 14. The CDR3 totals 17 residues. Germline-derived CDR1 and CDR2 are LNHDA and SQIVND (reference sequence). CDR3 DNA: TGTGCCAGTAGTTTTGCGGGGACAGGGTCATCCCCCACTGAAGCTTTCTTT. It encodes CASSFAGTGSSPTEAFF.

The chain joins TRBV19 to TRBJ1-5, with 12 bases matching TRBD1. V dropped 3 bases and J dropped 2; count of bases not matched to a gene: 2. Germline-derived CDR1 and CDR2 are LNHDA and SQIVND (reference sequence). The CDR3 extends over 16 amino acids. The CDR3 region has the DNA TGTGCCAGTAGTATGGGGACAGGGGGCGGCAATCAGCCCCAGCATTTT. Protein: CASSMGTGGGNQPQHF. Filled out from reference TRBV19 and TRBJ1-5, the complete variable domain reads DGGITQSPKYLFRKEGQNVTLSCEQNLNHDAMYWYRQDPGQGLRLIYYSQIVNDFQKGDIAEGYSVSREKKESFPLTVTSAQKNPTAFYLCASSMGTGGGNQPQHFGDGTRLSIL.

This chain joins TRBV19 and TRBJ1-6, with TRBD1 identical over 7 bases. The CDR3 spans 14 residues. V shed 6 bases and J 6 bases; nucleotides not matched to a gene: 5. CDR1 and CDR2 (germline): LNHDA, SQIVND (reference sequence). CDR3 DNA sequence: TGTGCCAGTAGCCCCGGACAGGCTAATTCACCCCTCCACTTT. Protein product: CASSPGQANSPLHF.

This clone was recorded a few times. This sequence joins TRBV5-6 and TRBJ2-1; 8 bases match TRBD2. CDR3 length: 15 residues. After removal of 2 bases from V and 2 bases from J, the junction contained 3 bases not matched to a gene. Germline V gene data show CDR1 as SGHDT and CDR2 as YYEEEE. The CDR3 sequence is CASSLSGRAYNEQFF. The DNA for the CDR3 is TGTGCCAGCAGCTTAAGCGGGAGAGCCTACAATGAGCAGTTCTTC. Full variable domain (outside the CDR3, taken from reference TRBV5-6 and TRBJ2-1): DAGVTQSPTHLIKTRGQQVTLRCSPKSGHDTVSWYQQALGQGPQFIFQYYEEEERQRGNFPDRFSGHQFPNYSSELNVNALLLGDSALYLCASSLSGRAYNEQFFGPGTRLTVL.

This chain joins TRBV20-1 and TRBJ1-2; no reliable D call. V lost 5 bases, J lost 6 bases, and 7 bases lay in between. CDR1 and CDR2 (germline): DFQATT, SNEGSKA (reference sequence). CDR3 size: 10 residues. The CDR3 coding sequence is TGCAGTGCTCTCGGTGATGGCTACACCTTC. It yields the protein CSALGDGYTF.